This T cell receptor (beta chain) came from a study of early T cells in non-severe SARS-CoV-2 infection. Study details: Bulk RNA from unsorted whole blood was sequenced; chains were unpaired.

Each single cDNA molecule received a unique molecular identifier. TCRdb re-called the 5' RACE reads through MiXCR, storing one row per CDR3 protein. The profile shows more than 50,000 distinct CDR3 sequences, around 13% of them singletons. Whole-study findings and limits: There was a bias toward anti-spike CD8 responses in VDJdb matching, which missed private and CD4 specificities.

Comments on this clonotype: Antigen: not known.

Germline loops: CDR1 LGHNA, CDR2 YNFKEQ. With 3 bases removed from V and 4 bases from J, the gap between germline ends came to 19 bases. The CDR3 is 17 residues long. V gene TRBV4-2 combines with J gene TRBJ2-1; TRBD2 might be the D (6 bases). Material: whole blood, obtained at baseline. The TCR was taken from an adult who was a healthcare worker with PCR-confirmed SARS-CoV-2 infection or an uninfected control (not recorded which). CDR3 coding DNA: TGTGCCAGCAGCCAGGTTACTAGCTCCGACTTATACAATGAGCAGTTCTTC. The encoded protein is CASSQVTSSDLYNEQFF.